Following are 22 T cell receptor beta chains from one sample sequenced in a study of cytomegalovirus exposure and HLA in healthy donors. In the PCR, 60 Vbeta and 13 Jbeta primers were used. This table comes from immunoSEQ multiplex PCR, and its TCRdb copy is limited to in-frame clones, with some not included. The sample records about 180,000 clones, about four fifths being singletons. The sequenced sample consisted of PBMCs. All receptors derive from a woman aged 18 to 35 in good health and CMV-seropositive.

The V gene is TRBV2, the J gene TRBJ2-7; tentative D call: TRBD1 (5 bases). The CDR3 runs 16 residues. The germline gives CDR1 SNHLY, CDR2 FYNNEI. V dropped 1 base and J dropped 7 bases, with 20 bases sitting between them. This chain's CDR3 is CASSEVWGRPKAEQYF. The DNA of the CDR3 is TGTGCCAGCAGTGAAGTATGGGGCAGGCCGAAAGCTGAGCAGTACTTC.

V is TRBV27 and J is TRBJ2-1, with a possible D match to TRBD2 (6 bases). Germline-derived CDR1 and CDR2 are MNHEY and SMNVEV (reference sequence). CDR3 size: 14 residues. The germline V and J ends were trimmed by 6 bases and 4 bases, with 13 bases remaining between them. The CDR3 sequence: CASSFGTSYNEQFF. The CDR3 DNA is TGTGCCAGCAGCTTCGGGACTTCATACAATGAGCAGTTCTTC.

J is TRBJ1-2 and V is TRBV5-4; TRBD1 matches at 7 bases. Germline V gene data show CDR1 as SGHNT and CDR2 as YYREEE (reference sequence). The V and J ends lost 5 bases and 0 bases, in that order; junction bases with no gene match: 4. This CDR3 has 14 amino acids. The CDR3: CASRDRETNYGYTF. CDR3 nucleotide sequence: TGTGCCAGCAGAGACAGGGAAACTAACTATGGCTACACCTTC.

This clone has only one observation. This chain joins TRBV4-1 and TRBJ1-5; D is undetermined. With 0 bases removed from V and 3 bases from J, the gap between germline ends came to 12 bases. CDR1 and CDR2 from the germline V gene are MGHRA and YSYEKL. CDR3 length: 16 amino acids. CDR3 sequence: CASSQESGFDNQPQHF. The CDR3 coding sequence is TGCGCCAGCAGCCAAGAGTCCGGGTTCGACAATCAGCCCCAGCATTTT.

The V gene is TRBV5-4, the J gene TRBJ1-6; TRBD1 agrees at 9 bases. Per germline, CDR1 SGHNT and CDR2 YYREEE (reference sequence). Losses at the gene ends were 4 bases for V and 7 bases for J; bases not matched to a gene: 9. CDR3 length equals 16 residues. Written as DNA, the CDR3 is TGTGCCAGCAGCCGGGCGAGACAGGGGGGGAATTCACCCCTCCACTTT. Its protein is CASSRARQGGNSPLHF.

The chain uses TRBV4-1 and TRBJ2-2; 8 bases fit TRBD1. This CDR3 spans 18 amino acids. V was clipped by 2 bases and J by 3 bases; unmatched bases: 11. Germline CDR1 is MGHRA and CDR2 is YSYEKL. CDR3 sequence (DNA): TGCGCCAGCAGCCAAAGACCCCAGGGGGCGCGGGACACCGGGGAGCTGTTTTTT. Amino acids: CASSQRPQGARDTGELFF.

V gene TRBV7-9 combines with J gene TRBJ1-6; a possible D gene is TRBD1 (5 bases). The CDR3 is 14 amino acids. Trimming left V 10 bases short and J 0 bases short, with 10 bases between. Looked up from germline, CDR1 is SEHNR and CDR2 is FQNEAQ (reference sequence). This chain's CDR3 is CAIGRGSYNSPLHF. The DNA of the CDR3 is TGTGCCATCGGTAGGGGCTCCTATAATTCACCCCTCCACTTT. Filled out from reference TRBV7-9 and TRBJ1-6, the complete variable domain reads DTGVSQNPRHKITKRGQNVTFRCDPISEHNRLYWYRQTLGQGPEFLTYFQNEAQLEKSRLLSDRFSAERPKGSFSTLEIQRTEQGDSAMYLCAIGRGSYNSPLHFGNGTRLTVT.

CDR3 coding DNA: TGTGCCAGCAGTGAAATCGGGCAGCCCCAGCATTTT. The encoded protein is CASSEIGQPQHF. The V and J genes are TRBV25-1 and TRBJ1-5; D ambiguous. V lost 2 bases and J 7 bases, leaving 6 bases between the germline ends. The length of the CDR3 is 12 residues. CDR1 is MGHDK, CDR2 SYGVNS, per germline. Combining the CDR3 with reference TRBV25-1 and TRBJ1-5 gives the whole variable domain EADIYQTPRYLVIGTGKKITLECSQTMGHDKMYWYQQDPGMELHLIHYSYGVNSTEKGDLSSESTVSRIRTEHFPLTLESARPSHTSQYLCASSEIGQPQHFGDGTRLSIL.

CDR3 residues: CAWSPRGYNEQFF. In nucleotides, the CDR3 is TGTGCCTGGAGTCCCCGGGGCTACAATGAGCAGTTCTTC. V usage is TRBV30 and J usage is TRBJ2-1, with D possibly TRBD2 on 5 matching bases. The germline V gene has CDR1 GTSNPN and CDR2 SVGIG (reference sequence). V was cut by 2 bases and J by 3 bases, with 8 bases left in between. The CDR3 runs to 13 residues.

The chain carries TRBV7-8 and TRBJ1-3; 9 bases are a match to TRBD1. CDR1 is SGHVS and CDR2 is FQNEAQ in the germline V gene. The CDR3 is 16 residues long. With 3 bases clipped from V and 1 base from J, the junction kept 4 bases outside the gene matches. This CDR3 reads CASSFWDRASGNTIYF. The CDR3 nucleotides are TGTGCCAGCAGCTTTTGGGACAGGGCATCTGGAAACACCATATATTTT. The full variable domain, its missing parts supplied by reference TRBV7-8 and TRBJ1-3, is GAGVSQSPRYKVAKRGQDVALRCDPISGHVSLFWYQQALGQGPEFLTYFQNEAQLDKSGLPSDRFFAERPEGSVSTLKIQRTQQEDSAVYLCASSFWDRASGNTIYFGEGSWLTVV.

V is TRBV10-1 and J is TRBJ1-1; D remains unclear. V was shortened by 6 bases and J by 2 bases, with 4 bases between the two germline ends. CDR1 is WNHNN, CDR2 SYGVQD, per germline (reference sequence). The CDR3 loop spans 11 amino acids. The CDR3 DNA reads TGCGCCAGCAGCTCCAACACTGAAGCTTTCTTT. Protein product: CASSSNTEAFF.

V gene TRBV9 combines with J gene TRBJ1-1; unclear D gene. V was shortened by 2 bases and J by 2 bases, with 7 bases between the two germline ends. Germline assignment: CDR1 SGDLS and CDR2 YYNGEE. The CDR3 is 13 amino acids. The CDR3 DNA sequence: TGTGCCAGCAGCGTTCAGATCAACACTGAAGCTTTCTTT. Residues: CASSVQINTEAFF.

The chain joins TRBV10-3 to TRBJ1-5, with D maybe TRBD1 (5 bases). The CDR3 spans 16 residues. Germline V gives CDR1 ENHRY, CDR2 SYGVKD. Trimming shortened V by 0 bases and J by 7 bases, and 16 bases separated the two germline ends. The DNA for the CDR3 is TGTGCCATCAGTGAGTCGGGCAGGGAGGTTGGACAGCCCCAGCATTTT. It specifies CAISESGREVGQPQHF.

This clone came up once. A much larger clone differs from this one at a single base, so this may be a read error. The chain joins TRBV7-9 to TRBJ2-3, with D perhaps matching TRBD1 (5 bases). Between the trimmed V and J ends, which lost 4 bases and 3 bases, there was a span of 5 bases. Germline V lookup: CDR1 SEHNR, CDR2 FQNEAQ (reference sequence). The CDR3 contains 12 residues. This CDR3 is CASSSGTDTQYF. The CDR3 bases are TGTGCCAGCAGCTCAGGGACAGATACGCAGTATTTT.

V and J are TRBV4-3 and TRBJ1-2; tentatively, D is TRBD1 (6 bases). CDR3 length equals 15 residues. Germline CDR1 and CDR2: LGHNA and YSLEER. V dropped 0 bases and J dropped 5 bases, with 13 bases sitting between them. The CDR3 bases are TGCGCCAGCAGCCAAGAGGCAGGGGCAGTGTATGGCTACACCTTC. Its translation: CASSQEAGAVYGYTF.

The chain joins TRBV6-1 to TRBJ2-7; D ambiguous. This CDR3 has 13 amino acids. With 10 bases removed from V and 5 bases from J, the gap between germline ends came to 18 bases. Germline V CDR1 and CDR2: MNHNS, SASEGT. The CDR3 protein is CAINPAGRHEQYF. For the CDR3, the DNA is TGTGCCATCAACCCTGCAGGTCGACACGAGCAGTACTTC.

The chain joins TRBV6-6 to TRBJ2-2, with TRBD1 identical over 9 bases. Germline-derived CDR1 and CDR2 are MNHNY and SVGAGI (reference sequence). V lost 0 bases to trimming and J lost 6 bases; unmatched junction nucleotides: 2. This CDR3 spans 15 amino acids. CDR3 sequence reads: CASSYSTGGSGELFF. The CDR3 region has the DNA TGTGCCAGCAGTTACTCGACAGGGGGTTCCGGGGAGCTGTTTTTT.

V and J are TRBV5-6 and TRBJ2-7; D gene uncertain. CDR1 and CDR2 (germline): SGHDT, YYEEEE. This CDR3 comprises 14 residues. Trimming removed 1 base from V and 1 base from J, with 9 bases in between. The CDR3 DNA sequence: TGTGCCAGCAGCTTGCCCCTTGAGTCCTACGAGCAGTACTTC. Protein sequence: CASSLPLESYEQYF.

The rearrangement joins TRBV6-6 to TRBJ1-2; D is uncertain. V was pared by 0 bases and J by 5 bases, with 10 bases between. CDR3 length: 14 amino acids. Germline V gene lookup returns CDR1 MNHNY and CDR2 SVGAGI (reference sequence). CDR3 in amino acids: CASSYSKGAYGYTF. In DNA, the CDR3 is TGTGCCAGCAGTTACTCGAAGGGAGCTTATGGCTACACCTTC.

The V call is TRBV25-1, the J call TRBJ2-3, with D tentatively TRBD1 (10 bases). The CDR3 covers 16 residues. The germline V gene has CDR1 MGHDK and CDR2 SYGVNS. V lost 2 bases and J 12 bases, leaving 24 bases between the germline ends. CDR3 DNA: TGTGCCAGCAGTGAAGCGGGACAGGGGCGGGGGGGTAAACAGTATTTT. The encoded protein is CASSEAGQGRGGKQYF.

The V call is TRBV7-8, the J call TRBJ1-1, with D maybe TRBD1 (5 bases). Germline values: CDR1 SGHVS, CDR2 FQNEAQ. This CDR3 spans 14 amino acids. Trimming shortened V by 4 bases and J by 3 bases, and 12 bases separated the two germline ends. The CDR3 DNA follows: TGTGCCAGCAGCTCGCCGGGGGGATACACTGAAGCTTTCTTT. Its protein product is CASSSPGGYTEAFF.

This clone appeared a single time. The chain links TRBV5-1 to TRBJ1-1; D remains unclear. V was cut by 4 bases and J by 2 bases, with 6 bases left in between. The CDR3 is 12 amino acids. Germline V gene lookup returns CDR1 SGHRS and CDR2 YFSETQ. CDR3 loop: CASSNSNTEAFF. The CDR3 DNA reads as TGCGCCAGCAGCAACAGTAACACTGAAGCTTTCTTT.